The 8 T cell receptor beta chains below were found in one sample sequenced in a study of blood T cell repertoires in COVID-19. The table came from immunoSEQ multiplex PCR; TCRdb's copy has only in-frame clones and leaves some out. Among 40,000 to 50,000 clones, roughly 76% were seen once, and the ten largest hold about 8.5%. The sequencing sample was made of peripheral blood. The receptors shown here come from a man in his 70s with active or convalescent COVID-19.

The chain combines TRBV11-2 with TRBJ2-7, with 8 nucleotides matching TRBD1. V trimming: 6 bases; J trimming: 8 bases; junction bases outside the gene matches: 12. This CDR3 has 14 residues. CDR1 is SGHAT and CDR2 is FQNNGV in the germline V gene. CDR3 DNA sequence: TGTGCCAGCAGTCAACAACAGGGGGGAGAGAAGCAGTACTTC. Translation: CASSQQQGGEKQYF.

The rearrangement joins TRBV5-6 to TRBJ1-5, with a tentative D call TRBD1 (5 bases). Germline CDR1 SGHDT, CDR2 YYEEEE. Trimming pared 3 bases from V and 7 bases from J, leaving 8 bases between. This CDR3 contains 12 residues. CDR3 DNA sequence: TGTGCCAGCAGCTACGGGGGACAGCCCCAGCATTTT. Translated, it gives CASSYGGQPQHF.

The chain is built from TRBV18 and TRBJ1-6; 9 bases align to TRBD1. Losses at the gene ends were 6 bases for V and 9 bases for J; bases not matched to a gene: 9. The CDR3 loop spans 15 amino acids. The germline gives CDR1 KGHSH, CDR2 LQKENI. Here the CDR3 DNA reads TGTGCCAGCTCTCCGAACCGGGACAGGGCTTCACCCCTCCACTTT. Translating gives CASSPNRDRASPLHF.

The rearrangement joins TRBV14 to TRBJ2-5; a possible D gene is TRBD1 (6 bases). V was pared by 4 bases and J by 5 bases, with 11 bases between. This CDR3 spans 13 amino acids. Germline V gene lookup returns CDR1 SGHDN and CDR2 FVKESK. CDR3 DNA: TGTGCCAGCAGCCGAGGGGGATGGGAGACCCAGTACTTC. Its translation is CASSRGGWETQYF.

The chain is built from TRBV5-8 and TRBJ2-7; 7 bases are shared with TRBD1. Trimming cost V 1 base and J 3 bases; bases outside gene matches: 7. The CDR3 runs 15 residues. The germline V gene encodes CDR1 SGHTS and CDR2 YDEGEE. This CDR3 reads CASSLQVGGFYEQYF. In DNA, the CDR3 is TGTGCCAGCAGCTTGCAGGTAGGGGGCTTCTACGAGCAGTACTTC.

This chain uses TRBV7-6 with TRBJ2-7; TRBD1 matches at 9 bases. Germline loops: CDR1 SGHVS, CDR2 FNYEAQ. V was clipped by 5 bases and J by 4 bases; unmatched bases: 15. CDR3 size: 17 residues. This chain's CDR3 is CASSPGGEGGQGYEQYF. In DNA, the CDR3 is TGTGCCAGCAGCCCAGGGGGGGAAGGGGGACAGGGTTACGAGCAGTACTTC.

This clone is a singleton in its sample. The chain is built from TRBV4-1 and TRBJ2-7, with D hard to call. Germline V gives CDR1 MGHRA, CDR2 YSYEKL. Deletions cut 4 bases from V and 4 bases from J, with 11 bases between. The CDR3 totals 13 residues. The CDR3 protein is CASSRETAYEQYF. In nucleotides, the CDR3 is TGCGCCAGCAGCCGAGAGACTGCTTACGAGCAGTACTTC.

The chain recombines TRBV6-4 with TRBJ2-2, with a possible D match to TRBD2 (5 bases). The CDR3 runs 17 residues. V was pared by 6 bases and J by 3 bases, with 20 bases between. Per germline, CDR1 MRHNA and CDR2 SNTAGT. For the CDR3, the DNA is TGTGCCAGCAGGGAACCGGGGTCCCAGCCGGACACCGGGGAGCTGTTTTTT. Protein sequence: CASREPGSQPDTGELFF.